The clone carrying this T cell receptor beta chain appeared once. This sample was taken from a study of multiple sclerosis patients with progressive multifocal leukoencephalopathy. Time point: time of PML onset. Only in-frame clones appear in the TCRdb table, and some are missing; sequencing was by immunoSEQ multiplex PCR. The sample has more than 30,000 clones, 87% seen once. The CDR3 consists of 17 residues. V was clipped by 0 bases and J by 6 bases, with 21 bases between them. Germline CDR1 SGHRS, CDR2 YFSETQ. This sequence was found in a woman in her thirties or forties with progressive multifocal leukoencephalopathy. The material was PBMCs, obtained from a patient treated with natalizumab. The rearrangement uses TRBV5-1 and TRBJ1-2, with D uncertain. CDR3 protein: CASSLDSGVARMNGYTF. The CDR3 coding sequence is TGCGCCAGCAGCTTGGATTCAGGAGTTGCTCGTATGAATGGCTACACCTTC.